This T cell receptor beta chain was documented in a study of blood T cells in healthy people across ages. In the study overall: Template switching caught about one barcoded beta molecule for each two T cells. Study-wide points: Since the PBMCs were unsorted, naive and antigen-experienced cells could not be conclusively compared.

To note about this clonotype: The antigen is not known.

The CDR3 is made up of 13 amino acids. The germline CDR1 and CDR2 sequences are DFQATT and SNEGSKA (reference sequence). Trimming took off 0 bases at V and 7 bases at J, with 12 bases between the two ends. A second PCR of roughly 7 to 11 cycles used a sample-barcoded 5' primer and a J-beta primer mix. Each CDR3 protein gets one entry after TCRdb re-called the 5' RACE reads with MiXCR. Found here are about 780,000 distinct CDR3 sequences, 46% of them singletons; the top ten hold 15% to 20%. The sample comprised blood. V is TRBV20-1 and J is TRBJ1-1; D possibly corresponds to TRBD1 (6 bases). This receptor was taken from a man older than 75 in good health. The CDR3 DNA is TGCAGTGCTAGAGAAAGGGGGACACATGAAGCTTTCTTT. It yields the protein CSARERGTHEAFF.